This T cell receptor (beta chain) was documented in a study of blood T cell repertoires in COVID-19. The overall study: Samples taken during acute and convalescent COVID-19 were collected in the United States, Italy and Spain.

Among Cohort 3 donors, those recovered had two negative PCRs, clearance, or symptom resolution. Data came from immunoSEQ multiplex PCR; TCRdb stores just in-frame clones and leaves some out. Here the sample spans under 350,000 clones, just over 85% being singletons. This CDR3 has 15 amino acids. The V end was cut by 0 bases, the J end by 3 bases, with 11 bases between. Germline CDR1 and CDR2: MNHEY and SVGAGI. The sample taken for sequencing was PBMCs or T cells enriched from blood (not recorded which). The V gene is TRBV6-5, the J gene TRBJ2-5; D is perhaps TRBD1 (5 bases). The sequence derives from a man aged 25 to 45 who had recovered from COVID-19. The CDR3 region is CASSYSTLREETQYF. In nucleotides, the CDR3 is TGTGCCAGCAGTTACTCCACCCTCAGGGAAGAGACCCAGTACTTC.